This TCR beta chain originates from a study of blood T cell repertoires in COVID-19. Study-wide context: Sample material is recorded as cDNA or gDNA derived from T cells, B-cell-depleted T cells, or PBMCs.

V lost 5 bases and J lost 7, with 17 bases in between. This CDR3 has 14 amino acids. Germline CDR1 and CDR2: SGHAT and FQNNGV. Original processing notes: Amplification of reference gene primers provided the estimated nucleated cell counts. The method was immunoSEQ multiplex PCR; TCRdb's version includes in-frame clones alone and lacks a portion of them. V and J calls and clone size come straight from that table; D and trimming were deduced from the DNA. Counted here are some 99,000 clones, 70% to 90% occurring once; the ten biggest clones make up about 4.2%. The V and J genes are TRBV11-2 and TRBJ1-2, with D possibly being TRBD1 (6 bases). Sample: peripheral blood. This clonotype was obtained from a man between 65 and 85 years old with acute or convalescent COVID-19. CDR3 in amino acids: CASSGIGGAIGYTF. In nucleotides, the CDR3 is TGTGCCAGCAGCGGAATAGGGGGGGCGATTGGCTACACCTTC.